The 26 T cell receptor beta chains presented below share a single source sample, sequenced in a study of radiotherapy plus CTLA-4 blockade in lung cancer. Profiling relied on immunoSEQ multiplex PCR, and the TCRdb table lists in-frame clones only, not all of them. Of 50,000 to 65,000 clones listed, more than 60% are singletons. The sample here was peripheral blood, taken from a patient treated with radiotherapy plus ipilimumab. These receptors were collected from a human donor with non-small cell lung cancer who had a complete response to radiotherapy plus ipilimumab.

CDR3 loop: CASSTSGVGDTEAFF. The CDR3, as DNA: TGTGCCAGCTCAACATCAGGGGTAGGGGACACTGAAGCTTTCTTT. The gene calls are TRBV18 and TRBJ1-1; D perhaps matches TRBD1 (6 bases). V shed 5 bases and J shed 3 bases, with 16 bases lying between them. CDR3 length: 15 residues. From germline, CDR1 is KGHSH and CDR2 LQKENI.

V usage is TRBV5-1 and J usage is TRBJ2-1; D may be TRBD1 (6 bases). Germline CDR1 and CDR2: SGHRS and YFSETQ. The CDR3 has 13 residues. Trimming pared 3 bases from V and 9 bases from J, leaving 13 bases between. This CDR3 reads CASSYRRDTEQFF. The CDR3 DNA follows: TGCGCCAGCAGCTACCGCCGGGACACTGAGCAGTTCTTC.

The chain combines TRBV11-2 with TRBJ1-2; perhaps TRBD1 as D (5 bases). This CDR3 is 19 amino acids long. V shed 5 bases and J shed 0 bases, with 25 bases lying between them. CDR1 is SGHAT, CDR2 FQNNGV, per germline. The CDR3 DNA reads as TGTGCCAGCAGCCCAAGACAGATACTTAAACCTTCCTCTAACTATGGCTACACCTTC. Residues: CASSPRQILKPSSNYGYTF.

The chain uses TRBV5-1 and TRBJ1-1; D ambiguous. This CDR3 has 13 amino acids. V gave up 4 bases and J gave up 1 base, with 8 bases separating them. The germline V gene has CDR1 SGHRS and CDR2 YFSETQ. The CDR3, as DNA: TGCGCCAGCAGCGATAGCGGGAACACTGAAGCTTTCTTT. It is translated as CASSDSGNTEAFF.

This clone has a single count. The rearrangement uses TRBV13 and TRBJ2-7; TRBD1 is a possible D gene (5 bases). This CDR3 is 14 amino acids long. Trimming took 6 bases from V and 1 from J, leaving 13 bases between them. Germline lookup yields CDR1 PRHDT and CDR2 FYEKMQ (reference sequence). CDR3 amino acids: CASSLSPGSYEQYV. CDR3 nucleotide sequence: TGTGCCAGCAGTCTTAGTCCAGGGTCCTACGAGCAGTACGTC.

This chain joins TRBV21-1 and TRBJ2-7; the table's D call, TRBD2, has no DNA check behind it. TRBV21-1 is termed a pseudogene. The CDR3 runs 20 residues. The CDR3, as DNA: TGTGCCAGCACCCTTAAACACAGGACTAGCGGGAGGGTGGGGAGGTACGAGCAGTACGTC. Protein product: CASTLKHRTSGRVGRYEQYV.

The chain is built from TRBV28 and TRBJ1-2; D unclear. Trimming removed 5 bases from V and 1 base from J, with 5 bases in between. In germline, CDR1 is MDHEN, CDR2 SYDVKM. The CDR3 has 12 residues. The CDR3 here is CASSPYNYGYTF. The CDR3 bases are TGTGCCAGCAGTCCCTATAACTATGGCTACACCTTC.

The chain links TRBV18 to TRBJ2-5; 9 bases are a match to TRBD1. CDR1 is KGHSH, CDR2 LQKENI, per germline. Trimming took 3 bases from V and 1 from J; bases not matched to a gene: 9. This CDR3 has 17 residues. The CDR3 bases are TGTGCCAGCTCACCTTTCACCCGGGACAGGGTCCAAGAGACCCAGTACTTC. This encodes CASSPFTRDRVQETQYF.

The chain employs TRBV6-4 and TRBJ2-7; 7 nucleotides agree with TRBD1. The length of the CDR3 is 16 residues. Losses at the gene ends were 6 bases for V and 3 bases for J; bases not matched to a gene: 14. Germline V lookup: CDR1 MRHNA, CDR2 SNTAGT. The CDR3 nucleotides are TGTGCCAGCAGCTTCGCCGATCAGGGACAGATCTACGAGCAGTACTTC. This sequence encodes CASSFADQGQIYEQYF.

This sequence joins TRBV5-1 and TRBJ2-3; 8 bases align to TRBD2. Trimming removed 0 bases from V and 2 bases from J; junction bases left unmatched: 5. Germline CDR1 is SGHRS and CDR2 is YFSETQ. The CDR3 is 16 residues long. The CDR3 spells CASSLAFSGVTDTQYF. CDR3 coding DNA: TGCGCCAGCAGCTTGGCCTTTAGCGGGGTCACAGATACGCAGTATTTT.

This clone was seen a few times. The chain is built from TRBV29-1 and TRBJ1-4; 7 bases are a match to TRBD1. Germline V CDR1 and CDR2: SQVTM, ANQGSEA. The CDR3 runs to 12 residues. V dropped 6 bases and J dropped 7; count of bases not matched to a gene: 5. CDR3 DNA sequence: TGCAGCGTAGGGTACAGGGGTGAAAAACTGTTTTTT. It codes for CSVGYRGEKLFF.

The rearrangement uses TRBV18 and TRBJ2-1; 8 nucleotides line up with TRBD1. The CDR3 is 15 amino acids. Germline V gene data show CDR1 as KGHSH and CDR2 as LQKENI. Trimming at V came to 4 bases and at J to 0 bases, leaving 2 bases not matched to a gene. In nucleotides, the CDR3 is TGTGCCAGCTCACTCGACAGGGGCTCCTACAATGAGCAGTTCTTC. Amino acid sequence: CASSLDRGSYNEQFF.

This rearrangement joins TRBV4-1 to TRBJ2-1; the D gene is possibly TRBD2 (6 bases). This CDR3 is 16 amino acids long. CDR1 is MGHRA and CDR2 is YSYEKL in the germline V gene. Deletions cut 4 bases from V and 4 bases from J, with 17 bases between. CDR3 nucleotide sequence: TGCGCCAGCAGCCCCCGGGCAGGAGGGGTATACAATGAGCAGTTCTTC. It yields the protein CASSPRAGGVYNEQFF.

The DNA for the CDR3 is TGTGCCAGCAGCCGGCGGCAGGGTGACAAAAAACTGTTTTTT. Protein: CASSRRQGDKKLFF. The chain carries TRBV11-3 and TRBJ1-4, with D perhaps matching TRBD1 (5 bases). The CDR3 consists of 14 residues. V was pared by 5 bases and J by 9 bases, with 16 bases between. Germline CDR1 reads SGHNT; CDR2 reads YENEEA.

This sequence joins TRBV7-8 and TRBJ1-1; D is perhaps TRBD1 (6 bases). V gave up 5 bases and J gave up 0 bases, with 13 bases separating them. The CDR3 extends over 15 amino acids. Germline CDR1 and CDR2: SGHVS and FQNEAQ. In nucleotides, the CDR3 is TGTGCCAGCAGCCTCAGTAGGGGGATGAACACTGAAGCTTTCTTT. Its translation is CASSLSRGMNTEAFF.

The J gene is TRBJ2-7, the V gene TRBV27; 9 nucleotides align to TRBD1. Per the germline V gene, CDR1 is MNHEY and CDR2 is SMNVEV (reference sequence). This CDR3 spans 15 amino acids. V lost 4 bases to trimming and J lost 5 bases; unmatched junction nucleotides: 9. CDR3 region: CASSSAGTGIDEQYF. CDR3 in DNA: TGTGCCAGCAGTTCCGCCGGGACAGGGATCGACGAGCAGTACTTC.

This chain links TRBV6-6 with TRBJ2-7; possible D gene TRBD1, 6 bases. Germline CDR1 is MNHNY and CDR2 is SVGAGI (reference sequence). With 7 bases removed from V and 3 bases from J, the gap between germline ends came to 22 bases. CDR3 length: 16 amino acids. The CDR3 region is CASTTLRGRGNYEQYF. In nucleotides, the CDR3 is TGTGCCAGCACCACTCTAAGGGGCAGGGGCAACTACGAGCAGTACTTC.

The chain recombines TRBV10-3 with TRBJ2-5; D uncertain. Germline values: CDR1 ENHRY, CDR2 SYGVKD. CDR3 size: 13 residues. Deletions cut 6 bases from V and 5 bases from J, with 13 bases between. The CDR3 loop is CAIRVSLQETQYF. The CDR3 DNA reads TGTGCCATCAGGGTCTCTCTCCAGGAGACCCAGTACTTC.

The gene calls are TRBV5-6 and TRBJ2-7, with TRBD2 matching over 7 bases. The CDR3 sequence is 16 residues long. The ends lost 3 bases at V and 0 bases at J; junction bases unmatched: 9. Germline V lookup: CDR1 SGHDT, CDR2 YYEEEE. For the CDR3, the DNA is TGTGCCAGCAGCTCCCGGGAGGTTCTTCTCTCCTACGAGCAGTACGTC. Translation: CASSSREVLLSYEQYV.

The rearrangement joins TRBV6-5 to TRBJ2-1; D is possibly TRBD2 (7 bases). The CDR3 length is 13 residues. The V end was cut by 5 bases, the J end by 9 bases, with 14 bases between. Germline lookup yields CDR1 MNHEY and CDR2 SVGAGI. CDR3: CASSRGGNSEQFF. The CDR3 nucleotides are TGTGCCAGCAGTAGGGGGGGGAACAGTGAGCAGTTCTTC.

The chain uses TRBV11-2 and TRBJ2-5; D is possibly TRBD2 (6 bases). There are 13 residues in the CDR3. V dropped 5 bases and J dropped 2 bases, with 9 bases sitting between them. Germline V gene lookup returns CDR1 SGHAT and CDR2 FQNNGV. The CDR3 loop reads CASSQTRQETQYF. CDR3 coding DNA: TGTGCCAGCAGCCAGACTAGACAAGAGACCCAGTACTTC.

The V call is TRBV5-6, the J call TRBJ2-1; TRBD2 might be the D (6 bases). Trimming removed 0 bases from V and 12 bases from J, with 10 bases in between. The CDR3 length is 12 residues. Germline loops: CDR1 SGHDT, CDR2 YYEEEE. The CDR3 loop reads CASSLAGRRQFF. In nucleotides, the CDR3 is TGTGCCAGCAGCTTGGCGGGGAGGCGGCAGTTCTTC.

The chain uses TRBV7-9 and TRBJ2-5; D uncertain. This CDR3 comprises 11 residues. V was pared by 6 bases and J by 3 bases, with 5 bases between. The germline V gene encodes CDR1 SEHNR and CDR2 FQNEAQ (reference sequence). The CDR3 bases are TGTGCCAGCAGTTACAAAGAGACCCAGTACTTC. It translates to CASSYKETQYF.

This clone has only one observation. The chain links TRBV5-6 to TRBJ2-3; D is unclear. Germline V gives CDR1 SGHDT, CDR2 YYEEEE. V lost 1 base, J lost 7 bases, and 16 bases lay in between. This CDR3 is 15 amino acids long. The CDR3 bases are TGTGCCAGCAGCTTGTTTGAGGTCAGCCCGTATACGCAGTATTTT. This encodes CASSLFEVSPYTQYF.

This clone was found once. This chain joins TRBV7-6 and TRBJ2-1; 12 bases align to TRBD2. V was pared by 5 bases and J by 7 bases, with 15 bases of the junction left unmatched. Germline V CDR1 and CDR2: SGHVS, FNYEAQ. CDR3 length: 18 amino acids. The CDR3 protein is CASSRSSGGADLRNEQFF. Here the CDR3 DNA reads TGTGCCAGCAGCCGCTCTAGCGGGGGGGCTGATCTGAGGAATGAGCAGTTCTTC.

The rearrangement uses TRBV7-8 and TRBJ1-2, with 9 nucleotides matching TRBD1. The CDR3 loop spans 16 amino acids. After removal of 1 base from V and 3 bases from J, the junction contained 6 bases not matched to a gene. Germline assignment: CDR1 SGHVS and CDR2 FQNEAQ. CDR3 bases: TGTGCCAGCAGCTTAGTGACAGGGGGTATTGACTATGGCTACACCTTC. Translating it yields CASSLVTGGIDYGYTF.